This paragraph reports one TCR beta chain. The germline CDR1 and CDR2 sequences are MGHRA and YSYEKL. V gave up 0 bases and J gave up 7 bases, with 18 bases separating them. This CDR3 has 16 residues. The sample originates from a study of blood T cell repertoires in COVID-19. Under the authors' procedure: Reference gene primer amplification in the assay estimated nucleated cell counts. The protocol was immunoSEQ multiplex PCR, while the TCRdb copy is restricted to in-frame clones and leaves out a portion. V, J and clone size were drawn from that table, and D and trimming were deduced from the DNA. Of roughly 150,000 clones listed, 82% are singletons.

The receptor was isolated from a woman older than 75 with acute or convalescent COVID-19. Sequencing input: peripheral blood. The chain links TRBV4-1 to TRBJ2-5; D uncertain. CDR3 in amino acids: CASSQDTTVRSGTQYF. The CDR3 DNA reads as TGCGCCAGCAGCCAAGATACCACAGTTAGGTCAGGGACCCAGTACTTC.